The entry below describes one TCR beta chain. This CDR3 is 16 amino acids long. Trimming cost V 1 base and J 0 bases; bases outside gene matches: 5. Germline lookup yields CDR1 SGHDT and CDR2 YYEEEE. The sample comes from a study of shared T cell receptors in the human thymus. The data were produced by immunoSEQ multiplex PCR, yet TCRdb's version contains in-frame clones alone and is incomplete. The repertoire holds approximately 580,000 clones, with 75% to 85% as singletons. These records were also assigned to another study, of human thymus T cells.

The source material was thymocytes. The TCR sequence derives from a boy younger than two with a congenital heart defect. The gene calls are TRBV5-6 and TRBJ2-7, with 9 nucleotides matching TRBD1. The CDR3 sequence is CASSLYTGGPSYEQYF. The CDR3 region has the DNA TGTGCCAGCAGCTTGTACACAGGGGGCCCCTCCTACGAGCAGTACTTC.